This T cell receptor beta chain was identified during a study of neurological immune-mediated disorders. CDR1 is MDHEN and CDR2 is SYDVKM in the germline V gene. This CDR3 has 13 amino acids. The V end was cut by 6 bases, the J end by 8 bases, with 15 bases between. The team produced cDNA through 5'RACE using 10-nucleotide random UMIs. One entry per CDR3 protein, called by TCRdb with MiXCR from the 5' RACE reads. The sample carries some 22,000 distinct CDR3 sequences, less than 15% recorded once. Study-wide findings and caveats: Patients with HTLV-1-associated myelopathy had the highest level of TCR clonal expansion, whereas patients with multiple sclerosis had the lowest level, falling beneath the level found in healthy controls.

Details on this clonotype: Antigen specificity is unknown.

Indicated time point: technical triplicate 1. There were 850,000 to 1,000,000 CD4+ or CD8+ T cells used in the sorted libraries. Sequencing used CD4+ T cells from blood. The rearrangement uses TRBV28 and TRBJ2-3; no clear D. This receptor was obtained from a female donor with HTLV-1-associated myelopathy (HAM/TSP). CDR3 DNA sequence: TGTGCCAGCAGCCGATATGGCACGGGTACGCAGTATTTT. This encodes CASSRYGTGTQYF.